The rows below give T cell receptor beta chains drawn from one sample of a study of human T cells and chemical hapten exposure. TCRdb ran MiXCR on the RACE reads and lists one entry per CDR3 protein. The profile shows tens of thousands of distinct CDR3 sequences, 12% of them singletons. Sample: whole blood, taken in connection with sensitization to the hapten diphenylcyclopropenone (DPC). Source of these receptors: a man under 40 with alopecia areata. Some clones in this sample may be carry-over from other donors' samples. The CDR3 runs from the conserved cysteine through the conserved F or W. D genes are given only for firm matches. The size entry is marked missing in some rows and otherwise reads once, few, many or a size class.

clone size: many
V gene: TRBV7-6
D gene: NA
J gene: TRBJ2-2
CDR3 DNA: TGTGCCAGCAGCCGTCCTCAGGGGCCGGGTGGCGGGGAGCTGTTTTTT
CDR3 protein: CASSRPQGPGGGELFF

clone size: few
V gene: TRBV6-1
D gene: NA
J gene: TRBJ1-1
CDR3 DNA: TGTGCCAGCAGTGAAAGAGATCCCAGGGTACATTCCCCCACTGAAGCTTTCTTT
CDR3 protein: CASSERDPRVHSPTEAFF

clone size: few
V gene: TRBV2
D gene: NA
J gene: TRBJ2-1
CDR3 DNA: TGTGCCAGCAGTGAAGAGGTCTTAGGTTACAATGAGCAGTTCTTC
CDR3 protein: CASSEEVLGYNEQFF

clone size: many
V gene: TRBV7-9
D gene: NA
J gene: TRBJ2-6
CDR3 DNA: TGTGCCAGCAGCGCAGGGGGGTCACACTCTGGGGCCAACGTCCTGACTTTC
CDR3 protein: CASSAGGSHSGANVLTF

clone size: many
V gene: TRBV12-3/TRBV12-4
D gene: NA
J gene: TRBJ1-5
CDR3 DNA: TGTGCCAGCAGTTTCTGGAAGGATAGCAATCAGCCCCAGCATTTT
CDR3 protein: CASSFWKDSNQPQHF

clone size: many
V gene: TRBV29-1
D gene: TRBD2
J gene: TRBJ2-3
CDR3 DNA: TGCAGCCATAGCGGGGGGCCGAGCACAGATACGCAGTATTTT
CDR3 protein: CSHSGGPSTDTQYF

clone size: NA
V gene: TRBV24-1
D gene: TRBD2
J gene: TRBJ2-1
CDR3 DNA: TGTGCCACGAATCATCCAGCGGGGGGGCCTAAGTCCTACAATGAGCAGTTCTTC
CDR3 protein: CATNHPAGGPKSYNEQFF

clone size: NA
V gene: TRBV12-3/TRBV12-4
D gene: TRBD1
J gene: TRBJ2-1
CDR3 DNA: TGTGCCAGCAGGCCGTACCGGGACAGAGCCTACAATGAGCAGTTCTTC
CDR3 protein: CASRPYRDRAYNEQFF

clone size: many
V gene: TRBV30
D gene: NA
J gene: TRBJ1-2
CDR3 DNA: TGTGCCTGGAGTGTCAGAGGTATTGATGGCTACACCTTC
CDR3 protein: CAWSVRGIDGYTF

clone size: NA
V gene: TRBV29-1
D gene: NA
J gene: TRBJ2-1
CDR3 DNA: TGCAGCGTCGGGTCCGCCTCCTACAATGAGCAGTTCTTC
CDR3 protein: CSVGSASYNEQFF

clone size: many
V gene: TRBV7-9
D gene: NA
J gene: TRBJ1-3
CDR3 DNA: TGTGCCAGCAGCTTAGAGGGATCGCTCTCTGGAAACACCATATATTTT
CDR3 protein: CASSLEGSLSGNTIYF

clone size: many
V gene: TRBV18
D gene: TRBD2
J gene: TRBJ2-3
CDR3 DNA: TGTGCCAGCTCACCAAGGAGACTAGCGGAAGGAGATACGCAGTATTTT
CDR3 protein: CASSPRRLAEGDTQYF

clone size: NA
V gene: TRBV29-1
D gene: NA
J gene: TRBJ1-5
CDR3 DNA: TGCAGCGTTGCGTCTGGTTGGGGGATGAATCAGCCCCAGCATTTT
CDR3 protein: CSVASGWGMNQPQHF

clone size: NA
V gene: TRBV20-1
D gene: NA
J gene: TRBJ2-1
CDR3 DNA: TGCAGTGCTAGAGAATTTAATGAGCAGTTCTTC
CDR3 protein: CSAREFNEQFF

clone size: many
V gene: TRBV7-9
D gene: TRBD1
J gene: TRBJ1-4
CDR3 DNA: TGTGCCACTAGGGGACAGACCGCTAATGAAAAACTGTTTTTT
CDR3 protein: CATRGQTANEKLFF

clone size: NA
V gene: TRBV12-3/TRBV12-4
D gene: TRBD1
J gene: TRBJ1-1
CDR3 DNA: TGTGCCAGCAGTTTAGCCGGACAGGGGAACACTGAAGCTTTCTTT
CDR3 protein: CASSLAGQGNTEAFF

clone size: many
V gene: TRBV20-1
D gene: NA
J gene: TRBJ1-1
CDR3 DNA: TGCAGTGCTAGAGGACAGCTGAACACTGAAGCTTTCTTT
CDR3 protein: CSARGQLNTEAFF

clone size: once
V gene: TRBV7-2
D gene: NA
J gene: TRBJ2-2
CDR3 DNA: TGTGCCAGCAGCTTAGCGGGGGCGGACACCGGGGAGCTGTTTTTT
CDR3 protein: CASSLAGADTGELFF

clone size: NA
V gene: TRBV10-3
D gene: NA
J gene: TRBJ1-5
CDR3 DNA: TGTGCCATCGGATACAGGGATGTGGGTCAGCCCCAGCATTTT
CDR3 protein: CAIGYRDVGQPQHF

clone size: NA
V gene: TRBV28
D gene: TRBD1
J gene: TRBJ2-2
CDR3 DNA: TGTGCCAGCAGTTTCCCAGACAGGGCGAGCGGGGAGCTGTTTTTT
CDR3 protein: CASSFPDRASGELFF

clone size: few
V gene: TRBV12-3/TRBV12-4
D gene: NA
J gene: TRBJ2-5
CDR3 DNA: TGTGCCAGCAGTTTAGCGTACGGGGAAGAGACCCAGTACTTC
CDR3 protein: CASSLAYGEETQYF

clone size: few
V gene: TRBV2
D gene: NA
J gene: TRBJ1-1
CDR3 DNA: TGTGCCGCCAAAAAGATGAACACTGAAGCTTTCTTT
CDR3 protein: CAAKKMNTEAFF

clone size: few
V gene: TRBV28
D gene: TRBD1
J gene: TRBJ1-4
CDR3 DNA: TGTGCCAGCACCCAGCCCGGGACAGGACGTGAAAAACTGTTTTTT
CDR3 protein: CASTQPGTGREKLFF

clone size: many
V gene: TRBV20-1
D gene: NA
J gene: TRBJ2-3
CDR3 DNA: TGCAGTGCTAGAGAAGTAGCCGTAGAGCAGGCAGATACGCAGTATTTT
CDR3 protein: CSAREVAVEQADTQYF

clone size: few
V gene: TRBV20-1
D gene: NA
J gene: TRBJ2-7
CDR3 DNA: TGCAGTGCTAGACGGAAACCGACGCCTAACTACGAGCAGTACTTC
CDR3 protein: CSARRKPTPNYEQYF

clone size: NA
V gene: TRBV7-6
D gene: TRBD1
J gene: TRBJ2-3
CDR3 DNA: TGTGCCAGCAGCCAACGGACAGGGGGCACAGATACGCAGTATTTT
CDR3 protein: CASSQRTGGTDTQYF

clone size: NA
V gene: TRBV7-2
D gene: TRBD2
J gene: TRBJ2-7
CDR3 DNA: TGTGCCAGCAGCTTAGGGAGCGGGGGATTCTACGAGCAGTACTTC
CDR3 protein: CASSLGSGGFYEQYF

clone size: few
V gene: TRBV20-1
D gene: TRBD1
J gene: TRBJ2-7
CDR3 DNA: TGCAGTGCTCCGCGGGACAGGACACCCTACGAGCAGTACTTC
CDR3 protein: CSAPRDRTPYEQYF

clone size: many
V gene: TRBV12-5
D gene: NA
J gene: TRBJ1-3
CDR3 DNA: TGTGCTAGTGGTTTGGCCGGGACTTCTGGAAACACCATATATTTT
CDR3 protein: CASGLAGTSGNTIYF

clone size: many
V gene: TRBV6-6
D gene: NA
J gene: TRBJ2-3
CDR3 DNA: TGTGCCAGCACTCAGGGGTCTACGCAGTATTTT
CDR3 protein: CASTQGSTQYF

clone size: few
V gene: TRBV18
D gene: TRBD2
J gene: TRBJ2-1
CDR3 DNA: TGTGCCAGCTCACCACAGGGAGGGGATGAGCAGTTCTTC
CDR3 protein: CASSPQGGDEQFF

clone size: many
V gene: TRBV29-1
D gene: NA
J gene: TRBJ1-2
CDR3 DNA: TGCAGCGCGACAGAGAACTATGGCTACACCTTC
CDR3 protein: CSATENYGYTF

clone size: NA
V gene: TRBV29-1
D gene: NA
J gene: TRBJ2-1
CDR3 DNA: TGCAGCCGAGGGACGATGAATGAGCAGTTCTTC
CDR3 protein: CSRGTMNEQFF

clone size: many
V gene: TRBV21-1
D gene: NA
J gene: TRBJ1-6
CDR3 DNA: TGTGCCAGCAGCAAAGACAGGGAGGAACCCCTCCACTTT
CDR3 protein: CASSKDREEPLHF

clone size: few
V gene: TRBV4-3
D gene: NA
J gene: TRBJ1-3
CDR3 DNA: TGCGCCAGCAGCCAATATACAAGGGTCGCAGTAGTTGGAAACACCATATATTTT
CDR3 protein: CASSQYTRVAVVGNTIYF

clone size: NA
V gene: TRBV7-2
D gene: NA
J gene: TRBJ1-1
CDR3 DNA: TGTGCCAGCAGCTTTGTAGCCATGAACACTGAAGCTTTCTTT
CDR3 protein: CASSFVAMNTEAFF

clone size: NA
V gene: TRBV12-3/TRBV12-4
D gene: NA
J gene: TRBJ2-2
CDR3 DNA: TGTGCCAGCAGGGGCCCACCCGGGGAGCTGTTTTTT
CDR3 protein: CASRGPPGELFF

clone size: NA
V gene: TRBV10-3
D gene: NA
J gene: TRBJ2-1
CDR3 DNA: TGTGCCATCAGTGAAATCTCGCTAACCGGTGAGCAGTTCTTC
CDR3 protein: CAISEISLTGEQFF

clone size: many
V gene: TRBV11-2
D gene: TRBD1
J gene: TRBJ1-1
CDR3 DNA: TGTGCCAGCAGCTTGCTGACAGGGGCGAACACTGAAGCTTTCTTT
CDR3 protein: CASSLLTGANTEAFF

clone size: many
V gene: TRBV3-1
D gene: NA
J gene: TRBJ2-7
CDR3 DNA: TGTGCCAGCAGCCCCCGACAAGGGAAGTCCTACGAGCAGTACTTC
CDR3 protein: CASSPRQGKSYEQYF

clone size: many
V gene: TRBV30
D gene: TRBD1
J gene: TRBJ2-7
CDR3 DNA: TGTGCCTCCGGCAGGGGGACGGGAGAGCAGTACTTC
CDR3 protein: CASGRGTGEQYF

clone size: NA
V gene: TRBV7-2
D gene: NA
J gene: TRBJ1-1
CDR3 DNA: TGTGCCAGCAGCCAAAGACTGATGAACACTGAAGCTTTCTTT
CDR3 protein: CASSQRLMNTEAFF

clone size: NA
V gene: TRBV20-1
D gene: NA
J gene: TRBJ1-5
CDR3 DNA: TGCAGTGCTAGTATGGCTCAGCCCCAGCATTTT
CDR3 protein: CSASMAQPQHF

clone size: NA
V gene: TRBV5-1
D gene: NA
J gene: TRBJ2-5
CDR3 DNA: TGCGCCAGCAGCGTGGACAGCGAAGAGACCCAGTACTTC
CDR3 protein: CASSVDSEETQYF

clone size: many
V gene: TRBV7-3
D gene: NA
J gene: TRBJ1-6
CDR3 DNA: TGTGCCAGCAGCGCCCAGAGCACCAACTCACCCCTCCACTTT
CDR3 protein: CASSAQSTNSPLHF

clone size: many
V gene: TRBV20-1
D gene: TRBD1
J gene: TRBJ1-3
CDR3 DNA: TGCAGTGCTAGAGTTGGGACAGGGGCTGGAAACACCATATATTTT
CDR3 protein: CSARVGTGAGNTIYF

clone size: few
V gene: TRBV7-6
D gene: NA
J gene: TRBJ2-7
CDR3 DNA: TGTGCCAGCACTCTGGACACACGAACCTACGAGCAGTACTTC
CDR3 protein: CASTLDTRTYEQYF

clone size: few
V gene: TRBV11-1
D gene: NA
J gene: TRBJ2-4
CDR3 DNA: TGTGCCAGCAGCTTAGACTTAGCCAAAAACATTCAGTACTTC
CDR3 protein: CASSLDLAKNIQYF

clone size: few
V gene: TRBV9
D gene: NA
J gene: TRBJ1-2
CDR3 DNA: TGTGCCAGCAGCGTAACGACAGAATTAGGCTACACCTTC
CDR3 protein: CASSVTTELGYTF

clone size: many
V gene: TRBV6-2/TRBV6-3
D gene: NA
J gene: TRBJ2-1
CDR3 DNA: TGTGCCAGCAGTTACGGAGGGTCGAGCTCCTACAATGAGCAGTTCTTC
CDR3 protein: CASSYGGSSSYNEQFF

clone size: few
V gene: TRBV5-1
D gene: TRBD1
J gene: TRBJ1-3
CDR3 DNA: TGCGCCAGCAGCCGGACCGGGACAGGGGACTTTTCCTCTGGAAACACCATATATTTT
CDR3 protein: CASSRTGTGDFSSGNTIYF

clone size: few
V gene: TRBV3-1
D gene: TRBD1
J gene: TRBJ2-6
CDR3 DNA: TGTGCCAGCAGCCAGGTACCCGGGACAGGGACCGCTGGGGCCAACGTCCTGACTTTC
CDR3 protein: CASSQVPGTGTAGANVLTF

clone size: few
V gene: TRBV18
D gene: NA
J gene: TRBJ1-2
CDR3 DNA: TGTGCCAGCTCACCACCGACCGAGTCCTATGGCTACACCTTC
CDR3 protein: CASSPPTESYGYTF

clone size: many
V gene: TRBV7-9
D gene: TRBD2
J gene: TRBJ2-1
CDR3 DNA: TGTGCCAGCAGCTTAGTCGCGCAGGGAGGGTCCTACAATGAGCAGTTCTTC
CDR3 protein: CASSLVAQGGSYNEQFF

clone size: NA
V gene: TRBV12-3/TRBV12-4
D gene: NA
J gene: TRBJ1-1
CDR3 DNA: TGTGCCAGCAGTCGGGGGGGCGAAGCTTTCTTT
CDR3 protein: CASSRGGEAFF

clone size: many
V gene: TRBV5-6
D gene: NA
J gene: TRBJ2-1
CDR3 DNA: TGTGCCAGCAGCCCGCCGAGCTCCTACAATGAGCAGTTCTTC
CDR3 protein: CASSPPSSYNEQFF

clone size: NA
V gene: TRBV11-2
D gene: NA
J gene: TRBJ2-1
CDR3 DNA: TGTGCCAGCAGCTTAGGGCTACAGAATGAGCAGTTCTTC
CDR3 protein: CASSLGLQNEQFF